This T cell receptor (beta chain) was retrieved from a study of T cells in Graves' hyperthyroidism and ophthalmopathy. General study findings and limits: Separating ophthalmopathy from stable hyperthyroidism was achieved by a 13 V-J model. Peripheral blood also featured most of the thyroid clonotypes expanded above 0.001.

The CDR3 has 14 residues. Germline V gene data show CDR1 as SGHAT and CDR2 as FQNNGV. Regions amplified from RNA transcripts were the TCR beta CDR3 regions. TCR CDR3 regions were first amplified by RT-PCR with HTBI primers. TCRdb reprocessed the multiplex PCR reads with MiXCR, giving one entry per CDR3 protein. The data contain about 640,000 distinct CDR3 sequences, over 40% of them singletons. Comments on this clonotype: Its antigen is still unknown. One end of the junction is discordant with germline, which a read error may explain.

Criteria for exclusion of patients were uncontrolled infection, other autoimmune disease, pregnancy or lactation. Diagnoses rested on clinical symptoms, serum thyroxine and TRAb, thyroid ultrasound and orbital computed tomography. This clonotype was obtained from an adult man with Graves' disease, either hyperthyroidism or ophthalmopathy (not recorded which). The sample consisted of peripheral blood or thyroid tissue (not recorded which). The chain combines TRBV11-2 with TRBJ1-5, with D unresolved. In DNA, the CDR3 is TGTGCCAGCAGCATCCATCATAGCAATCGGCCCCAGCATTTT. Its protein is CASSIHHSNRPQHF. The full variable domain, in which reference TRBV11-2 and TRBJ1-5 provide the parts outside the CDR3, is EAGVAQSPRYKIIEKRQSVAFWCNPISGHATLYWYQQILGQGPKLLIQFQNNGVVDDSQLPKDRFSAERLKGVDSTLKIQPAKLEDSAVYLCASSIHHSNRPQHFGDGTRLSIL.